This T cell receptor (beta chain) came from a study of beta chain features in type 1 diabetes. The isolated RNA, all of it, was reverse transcribed, so expressed TCRB transcripts were what got sequenced. The table came from immunoSEQ multiplex PCR; TCRdb's copy has only in-frame clones and leaves some out. The sample has 900,000 or so clones; about a sixth are singletons. This CDR3 has 15 amino acids. V lost 7 bases and J lost 2; bases outside the gene matches: 7. Germline V gives CDR1 SEHNR, CDR2 FQNEAQ (reference sequence). Sequencing input: naive CD4+ T cells from blood. The rearrangement joins TRBV7-9 to TRBJ2-2; 7 bases map to TRBD2. The sequence came from a woman aged 18-30 years in good health. CDR3 in DNA: TGTGCCAGCACCCGGACTAGAGGAAACACCGGGGAGCTGTTTTTT. Translated, it gives CASTRTRGNTGELFF. The variable domain in full, completed from reference TRBV7-9 and TRBJ2-2, reads DTGVSQNPRHKITKRGQNVTFRCDPISEHNRLYWYRQTLGQGPEFLTYFQNEAQLEKSRLLSDRFSAERPKGSFSTLEIQRTEQGDSAMYLCASTRTRGNTGELFFGEGSRLTVL.